The entry below gives a single T cell receptor (beta chain) sequence along with its context. The sample originates from a study of CD8 T cells in Susac syndrome. Sequencing of TCR beta covered CD8+ and CD4+ T cells obtained from blood. The multiple sclerosis control group comprised treatment-naive patients with stable or active relapsing-remitting disease. TEMRA cells were FACS-enriched and CD8+ and CD4+ T cells negatively isolated. The RNA, about 0.5 to 1 ug, was put through reverse transcription using random hexamers. The authors amplified TCR beta CDR3 across 54 Vbeta and 13 Jbeta using immunoSEQ multiplex PCR. A single record per CDR3 protein comes from TCRdb applying MiXCR to the immunoSEQ multiplex PCR reads. The sample shows more than 200,000 distinct CDR3 sequences, about 94% of them seen only once. The CDR3 is 14 amino acids. Germline values: CDR1 SNHLY, CDR2 FYNNEI. V shed 6 bases and J shed 0 bases, with 9 bases lying between them.

The chain employs TRBV2 and TRBJ1-3; possibly TRBD1 for D (5 bases). Sequenced: CD4+ T cells from PBMCs. The sequence came from a human donor with multiple sclerosis. The CDR3 protein is CASRDQGSGNTIYF. CDR3 coding DNA: TGTGCCAGCAGGGACCAGGGCTCTGGAAACACCATATATTTT. The variable domain in full, completed from reference TRBV2 and TRBJ1-3, reads EPEVTQTPSHQVTQMGQEVILRCVPISNHLYFYWYRQILGQKVEFLVSFYNNEISEKSEIFDDQFSVERPDGSNFTLKIRSTKLEDSAMYFCASRDQGSGNTIYFGEGSWLTVV.